The following is a TCR beta chain sequence with its context. This sample is drawn from a study of cytomegalovirus exposure and HLA in healthy donors. The length of the CDR3 is 14 residues. V was pared by 7 bases and J by 0 bases, with 15 bases between. The germline CDR1 and CDR2 sequences are SQVTM and ANQGSEA. Among the 120 or so subjects of the validation cohort, separate from the roughly 670-subject first cohort, were the donors. Assay: immunoSEQ multiplex PCR; the TCRdb copy retains only in-frame clones and omits some. Among 65,000 to 100,000 clones, 90% to 95% were seen once, and the ten largest hold 3.5% to 4%.

The source of this sequence is a woman in her 30s in good health and CMV-seronegative. V gene TRBV29-1 combines with J gene TRBJ1-1, with D tentatively TRBD1 (6 bases). Sequenced material: PBMCs. The CDR3 loop reads CSAARTVMNTEAFF. DNA of the CDR3: TGCAGCGCGGCGAGGACAGTCATGAACACTGAAGCTTTCTTT.